The present TCR beta chain was sequenced within a study of blood T cell repertoires in COVID-19. Looking at the study overall: PBMCs, B-cell-depleted T cells, or T cells provided the cDNA or gDNA that made up the material.

Assay used: immunoSEQ multiplex PCR; TCRdb lists only in-frame clones, some missing. This repertoire shows approximately 74,000 clones, approximately 80% found once; its top ten account for about 4.4%. The CDR3 sequence is 15 residues long. With 3 bases removed from V and 0 bases from J, the gap between germline ends came to 11 bases. Looked up from germline, CDR1 is MNHEY and CDR2 is SMNVEV (reference sequence). The specimen was peripheral blood. The TCR sequence derives from a woman at least 80 years old with active or convalescent COVID-19. This chain uses TRBV27 with TRBJ1-1; a weak D match, TRBD1 (5 bases). CDR3 nucleotide sequence: TGTGCCAGCAGTTTTGATCAGGGCATGAACACTGAAGCTTTCTTT. Its protein is CASSFDQGMNTEAFF.